This T cell receptor beta chain was recovered during a study of long-term antiretroviral therapy in people with HIV. The assay, immunoSEQ v3.0, was run at survey level. Profiling relied on immunoSEQ multiplex PCR, and the TCRdb table lists in-frame clones only, not all of them. The table includes under 25,000 clones, 80% to 95% detected once. Sample: unsorted PBMCs, taken 7.6 years after starting antiretroviral therapy. The sequence was collected from a woman in her 40s with HIV.

The CDR3 loop reads CASSAHWGQGASSTDTQYF. CDR3 sequence (DNA): TGTGCCAGCAGTGCCCATTGGGGACAGGGGGCCTCTAGCACAGATACGCAGTATTTT. V gene TRBV6-1 combines with J gene TRBJ2-3; 12 nucleotides agree with TRBD1. The CDR3 is 19 amino acids. V dropped 4 bases and J dropped 0; count of bases not matched to a gene: 11. Germline V lookup: CDR1 MNHNS, CDR2 SASEGT.